The 18 T cell receptor beta chains in this list originate from one sample, sequenced in a study of PD-L1 blockade in urothelial cancer. TCRdb's copy holds only in-frame clones and misses some; the assay was immunoSEQ multiplex PCR. The sample consists of more than 45,000 clones, approximately 83% of them appearing once. Sequencing used PBMCs, obtained around atezolizumab (anti-PD-L1) treatment. The receptors here all came from a man between 60 and 75 years old with urothelial cancer.

The V call is TRBV28, the J call TRBJ2-7; D is possibly TRBD1 (5 bases). The V gene lost 8 bases and the J gene lost 4 bases, with 12 bases spanning the gap. Germline CDR1 reads MDHEN; CDR2 reads SYDVKM. This CDR3 is built from 12 residues. The CDR3 DNA sequence: TGTGCCAGCGAACAGAAGGGGTACGAGCAGTACTTC. This sequence encodes CASEQKGYEQYF.

The chain recombines TRBV4-1 with TRBJ1-5; 8 bases match TRBD1. Germline-derived CDR1 and CDR2 are MGHRA and YSYEKL. This CDR3 comprises 20 residues. V lost 0 bases, J lost 3 bases, and 16 bases stayed unmatched. The CDR3 region has the DNA TGCGCCAGCAGCCAAGATTCACGGTTCTCCGGACAGGGCCCCAATCAGCCCCAGCATTTT. It specifies CASSQDSRFSGQGPNQPQHF.

V gene TRBV7-8 combines with J gene TRBJ1-1; D unclear. In germline, CDR1 is SGHVS, CDR2 FQNEAQ. The germline V and J ends were trimmed by 2 bases and 4 bases, with 20 bases remaining between them. The CDR3 is 17 residues long. DNA of the CDR3: TGTGCCAGCAGCTTAAGGCTGATGGGCGCGACGGCCACTGAAGCTTTCTTT. Its protein product is CASSLRLMGATATEAFF.

CDR3: CASSWGQGVGEAFF. The DNA for the CDR3 is TGTGCCAGCAGCTGGGGTCAGGGTGTTGGTGAAGCTTTCTTT. The chain carries TRBV7-2 and TRBJ1-1; D may be TRBD1 (5 bases). Germline values: CDR1 SGHTA, CDR2 FQGNSA. V was shortened by 4 bases and J by 7 bases, with 16 bases between the two germline ends. The CDR3 contains 14 residues.

This clone was recorded once. V is TRBV10-1 and J is TRBJ2-3; 10 nucleotides align to TRBD1. Looked up from germline, CDR1 is WNHNN and CDR2 is SYGVQD (reference sequence). V lost 8 bases and J lost 1; bases outside the gene matches: 12. The CDR3 length is 17 residues. CDR3 bases: TGCGCCAGCGGGACAGGGGTGCTTGAATCGGGCACAGATACGCAGTATTTT. This codes for CASGTGVLESGTDTQYF.

This chain uses TRBV30 with TRBJ2-1; 7 nucleotides match TRBD1. Germline loops: CDR1 GTSNPN, CDR2 SVGIG (reference sequence). The CDR3 totals 16 residues. Trimming removed 1 base from V and 1 base from J; junction bases left unmatched: 7. CDR3 DNA sequence: TGTGCCTGGAGTGCGACAGGGCGTGGGTCCTACAATGAGCAGTTCTTC. This codes for CAWSATGRGSYNEQFF.

This clone has only one observation. V and J are TRBV7-9 and TRBJ2-3, with D unclear. The CDR3 runs 15 residues. Trimming stripped 7 bases from V and 0 bases from J, with 14 bases between. Germline CDR1 and CDR2: SEHNR and FQNEAQ (reference sequence). The CDR3 nucleotides are TGTGCCAGCACCACAGCTAAAACTAGCACAGATACGCAGTATTTT. It translates to CASTTAKTSTDTQYF.

The chain has TRBV7-9 and TRBJ2-7, with TRBD1 matching over 8 bases. The CDR3 has 18 amino acids. In germline, CDR1 is SEHNR, CDR2 FQNEAQ (reference sequence). The V gene end was trimmed by 4 bases and the J gene end by 2 bases; junction bases not matched to a gene: 16. The CDR3 region is CASSYSPPRTGSAYEQYF. CDR3 bases: TGTGCCAGCAGCTACTCCCCCCCTCGGACAGGGTCAGCCTACGAGCAGTACTTC.

CDR3 sequence (DNA): TGTGCCAGCACCCGGGGGTACGAGCAGTACTTC. Its protein product is CASTRGYEQYF. The chain is built from TRBV7-8 and TRBJ2-7; D perhaps matches TRBD2 (6 bases). The length of the CDR3 is 11 residues. The V gene's germline CDR1 is SGHVS and CDR2 FQNEAQ. Trimming shortened V by 7 bases and J by 4 bases, and 8 bases separated the two germline ends.

V usage is TRBV9 and J usage is TRBJ1-2; tentatively, D is TRBD1 (6 bases). The germline V gene has CDR1 SGDLS and CDR2 YYNGEE. This CDR3 region has 15 residues. Deletions cut 3 bases from V and 8 bases from J, with 20 bases between. The CDR3 DNA reads as TGTGCCAGCAGCGCTCCTCCACAGGGTGTTCAGGGCTACACCTTC. It translates to CASSAPPQGVQGYTF.

The chain couples TRBV19 to TRBJ1-5; D remains unclear. V dropped 2 bases and J dropped 9 bases, with 17 bases sitting between them. Germline values: CDR1 LNHDA, CDR2 SQIVND (reference sequence). This CDR3 is built from 15 residues. CDR3 sequence: CASSISMEGFSPQHF. The CDR3 DNA reads TGTGCCAGTAGTATAAGCATGGAGGGCTTTTCGCCCCAGCATTTT.

This chain uses TRBV5-3 with TRBJ2-7; D perhaps matches TRBD2 (6 bases). TRBV5-3 is treated as an ORF (open reading frame) with a function not yet certain. Trimming shortened V by 0 bases and J by 4 bases, and 14 bases separated the two germline ends. The CDR3 totals 15 residues. Here the CDR3 reads CARSLAPGLFYEQYF. CDR3 nucleotides: TGTGCCAGAAGCTTGGCCCCGGGACTTTTTTACGAGCAGTACTTC.

V and J are TRBV7-8 and TRBJ1-2; perhaps TRBD1 as D (6 bases). Germline V gives CDR1 SGHVS, CDR2 FQNEAQ. Trimming pared 5 bases from V and 0 bases from J, leaving 10 bases between. The CDR3 is made up of 14 amino acids. CDR3 region: CASSHRVSNYGYTF. CDR3 bases: TGTGCCAGCAGCCACAGGGTGTCTAACTATGGCTACACCTTC.

CDR3 nucleotide sequence: TGTGCCAGCAGTGACCGGGACTGGTACTTC. It encodes CASSDRDWYF. The rearrangement uses TRBV6-1 and TRBJ2-7, with D maybe TRBD2 (6 bases). V lost 3 bases and J 12 bases, leaving 9 bases between the germline ends. CDR1 MNHNS and CDR2 SASEGT come from the germline V gene. This CDR3 is built from 10 residues.

The chain recombines TRBV9 with TRBJ2-1, with D hard to call. The CDR3 has 13 residues. CDR1 is SGDLS, CDR2 YYNGEE, per germline. Trimming removed 0 bases from V and 10 bases from J, with 11 bases in between. CDR3 nucleotide sequence: TGTGCCAGCAGCGTAGGCCCACTGAGGGAGCAGTTCTTC. Protein product: CASSVGPLREQFF.

Only one count was recorded for this clone. This sequence joins TRBV28 and TRBJ2-2; tentatively, D is TRBD1 (6 bases). V shed 6 bases and J shed 4 bases, with 24 bases lying between them. Germline V gives CDR1 MDHEN, CDR2 SYDVKM. This CDR3 region has 18 residues. The CDR3 is CASRPPPNRVQSTGELFF. In DNA, the CDR3 is TGTGCCAGCAGACCTCCTCCCAACAGGGTTCAGAGCACCGGGGAGCTGTTTTTT.

This rearrangement joins TRBV6-5 to TRBJ1-2; weak D call: TRBD1 (6 bases). CDR3 length: 13 amino acids. V was shortened by 4 bases and J by 6 bases, with 12 bases between the two germline ends. Germline V gene lookup returns CDR1 MNHEY and CDR2 SVGAGI. CDR3 amino acids: CASSFTGFNGYTF. In DNA, the CDR3 is TGTGCCAGCAGTTTTACAGGGTTCAATGGCTACACCTTC.

The rearrangement links TRBV20-1 to TRBJ1-1; D unclear. The CDR3 contains 10 residues. CDR1 and CDR2 (germline): DFQATT, SNEGSKA (reference sequence). Deletions cut 6 bases from V and 8 bases from J, with 10 bases between. CDR3 sequence reads: CSAGDWEAFF. Written as DNA, the CDR3 is TGCAGTGCCGGGGATTGGGAAGCTTTCTTT.